This T cell receptor beta chain was identified in a study of graft-versus-host responses after intestinal transplantation. About this clone itself: Its antigen remains unknown.

Between the trimmed V and J ends, which lost 0 bases and 2 bases, there was a span of 11 bases. CDR1 is MNHEY, CDR2 SMNVEV, per germline (reference sequence). The CDR3 runs to 16 residues. Some clones are missing from TCRdb's copy, which holds only in-frame ones; the method was immunoSEQ multiplex PCR. The repertoire consists of approximately 71,000 clones, with around 90% occurring once and the leading ten covering roughly 2.5%. The origin of this receptor is a human donor who received an intestinal transplant. Source: unstimulated CD8+ T cells sorted from spleen or lymph node cells, taken before intestinal transplant. V gene TRBV27 combines with J gene TRBJ2-1; D possibly corresponds to TRBD2 (6 bases). The CDR3: CASSLSVRETYNEQFF. In DNA, the CDR3 is TGTGCCAGCAGTTTATCCGTCCGGGAGACCTACAATGAGCAGTTCTTC.